Below, 6 T cell receptor beta chains from the same sample are listed, as sequenced in a study of Graves' ophthalmopathy and Graves' hyperthyroidism. TCR beta CDR3 amplification used RNA transcripts. First-round RT-PCR with HTBI primers preceded a second-round multiplex PCR. TCRdb called the multiplex PCR reads again in MiXCR, with one record for every CDR3 protein. The sample contains about 740,000 distinct CDR3 sequences, roughly 40% of which appear only once. Sequenced: peripheral blood. Receptor source: an adult man with Graves' ophthalmopathy.

Only a few counts were recorded for this clonotype. V and J are TRBV28 and TRBJ2-5; a possible D gene is TRBD2 (5 bases). CDR1 and CDR2 (germline): MDHEN, SYDVKM. The CDR3 runs to 16 residues. Trimming pared 5 bases from V and 1 base from J, leaving 17 bases between. The chain's CDR3 is CASSTIDDGLQETQYF. For the CDR3, the DNA is TGTGCCAGCAGTACTATTGATGATGGACTCCAAGAGACCCAGTACTTC.

This chain links TRBV7-9 with TRBJ1-4; 8 bases map to TRBD1. The CDR3 is made up of 15 amino acids. The trim removed 4 bases at V and 3 bases at J, leaving 4 bases unmatched. The germline CDR1 and CDR2 sequences are SEHNR and FQNEAQ (reference sequence). The CDR3 spells CASSSRTGPNEKLFF. The DNA of the CDR3 is TGTGCCAGCAGCTCCCGGACAGGGCCTAATGAAAAACTGTTTTTT. The entire variable domain, with the rest obtained from reference TRBV7-9 and TRBJ1-4, is as follows: DTGVSQNPRHKITKRGQNVTFRCDPISEHNRLYWYRQTLGQGPEFLTYFQNEAQLEKSRLLSDRFSAERPKGSFSTLEIQRTEQGDSAMYLCASSSRTGPNEKLFFGSGTQLSVL.

This chain uses TRBV10-3 with TRBJ1-5; D ambiguous. Trimming shortened V by 11 bases and J by 4 bases, and 21 bases separated the two germline ends. Germline loops: CDR1 ENHRY, CDR2 SYGVKD. The CDR3 has 15 residues. CDR3 DNA sequence: TGTGCCGGCAGTGAAGGCAAAGTCCTGAATCAGCCCCAGCATTTT. Translation gives CAGSEGKVLNQPQHF.

V gene TRBV10-3 combines with J gene TRBJ1-6; perhaps TRBD1 as D (5 bases). Germline lookup yields CDR1 ENHRY and CDR2 SYGVKD. The CDR3 loop spans 16 amino acids. Trimming cost V 3 bases and J 7 bases, with 16 bases left between them. CDR3 amino acids: CAISEGRARDNSPLHF. The CDR3 nucleotides read TGTGCCATCAGTGAAGGTAGAGCTCGGGACAATTCACCCCTCCACTTT.

DNA for the CDR3: TGTGCCAGTAGTATCTCCAGGGGGGCAGATACGCAGTATTTT. Amino acid sequence: CASSISRGADTQYF. The V call is TRBV19, the J call TRBJ2-3; maybe TRBD1 (7 bases). CDR3 length: 14 residues. V lost 3 bases and J 4 bases, leaving 11 bases between the germline ends. Germline CDR1 is LNHDA and CDR2 is SQIVND (reference sequence).

This clonotype came up many times. The gene calls are TRBV29-1 and TRBJ2-5, with TRBD2 matching over 7 bases. V was pared by 4 bases and J by 2 bases, with 13 bases of the junction left unmatched. The CDR3 sequence is 16 residues long. Germline-derived CDR1 and CDR2 are SQVTM and ANQGSEA. The CDR3 loop reads CSVGWASGGKQETQYF. CDR3 nucleotides: TGCAGCGTTGGATGGGCTAGCGGAGGCAAACAAGAGACCCAGTACTTC.